This TCR beta chain was captured by sequencing in a study of shared clonotypes between healthy human individuals. Study conclusions and caveats: Around 4.7% was the fraction of naive CD4 clonotypes found shared across several donors.

The V segment lost 0 bases and the J segment 2 bases; nucleotides outside the gene matches: 9. The CDR3 runs 17 residues. Germline V gene sequence: CDR1 SGHRS, CDR2 YFSETQ. TCRdb's copy holds only in-frame clones and misses some; the assay was immunoSEQ multiplex PCR. The sample yields 1.5 million to 1.9 million clones, approximately 98% seen once. Healthy HIV-negative adults with no recent acute infections or vaccinations were recruited as donors. A CD45RA-negative memory subset and a CD45RA+ naive subset were separated from the CD4+ cells. A note on this clone: The antigen is undetermined.

The sample comprised naive CD4+ T cells sorted from blood. Subset: CD45RA+ positively selected. The receptor comes from a man aged 30 to 39 in good health. This sequence joins TRBV5-1 and TRBJ2-7, with 9 bases matching TRBD2. The CDR3 loop is CASSLGASGIGPYEQYF. The CDR3 DNA reads as TGCGCCAGCAGCTTGGGGGCTAGCGGGATAGGGCCCTACGAGCAGTACTTC.